A selection of T cell receptor beta chains follows, all from one sample in a study of CD8+ T cells in alopecia areata. The repertoire was sequenced with immunoSEQ multiplex PCR; TCRdb's copy has only in-frame clones and lacks some. The sample has approximately 13,000 clones, over 50% seen once. Sample: CD4+ Tregs sorted from blood. Every receptor here comes from a human donor with alopecia areata. Each CDR3 is given with its conserved first and last residue. The order of the fields is CDR3 DNA, CDR3 protein, J gene, V gene, clone size, D gene. D genes are given only for firm matches. Clone size is not always given. Where it is, it says once, few, many or a class for expanded clones.

DNA: TGTGCCAGCAGCTTTTCCCTAGGTCAAGAGACCCAGTACTTC
CDR3: CASSFSLGQETQYF
J: TRBJ2-5
V: TRBV7-9
size: few
D: NA

DNA: TGCGCCAGCAGCTTGAGGACTAGAGTGAGCACAGATACGCAGTATTTT
CDR3: CASSLRTRVSTDTQYF
J: TRBJ2-3
V: TRBV5-1
size: NA
D: TRBD2

DNA: TGTGCCAGCAGTCCATCCGACAAGCGCGGTGAGCAGTTCTTC
CDR3: CASSPSDKRGEQFF
J: TRBJ2-1
V: TRBV28
size: NA
D: NA

DNA: TGTGCCAGCAGTTGGACCGGGAACTATAACAATGAGCAGTTCTTC
CDR3: CASSWTGNYNNEQFF
J: TRBJ2-1
V: TRBV28
size: NA
D: NA

DNA: TGTGCCAGCAGATTAGAGCCGAGCACAGATACGCAGTATTTT
CDR3: CASRLEPSTDTQYF
J: TRBJ2-3
V: TRBV2
size: NA
D: NA

DNA: TGTGCCACCAGCGGTAGTTCTAGCAATGAGCAGTTCTTC
CDR3: CATSGSSSNEQFF
J: TRBJ2-1
V: TRBV15
size: NA
D: NA

DNA: TGTGCCAGCAGTGTCGCCAGGACTGGGGCCAACGTCCTGACTTTC
CDR3: CASSVARTGANVLTF
J: TRBJ2-6
V: TRBV6-1
size: medium-sized
D: NA

DNA: TGTGCCAGTAGTATTGCCCATGAGCAGTTCTTC
CDR3: CASSIAHEQFF
J: TRBJ2-1
V: TRBV19
size: once
D: NA

DNA: TGTGCCAGTAAAGAGATCTCCTACGAGCAGTACTTC
CDR3: CASKEISYEQYF
J: TRBJ2-7
V: TRBV2
size: few
D: NA

DNA: TGCGCCAGCAGGGGTCAGGTCTACGAGCAGTACTTC
CDR3: CASRGQVYEQYF
J: TRBJ2-7
V: TRBV5-1
size: NA
D: NA

DNA: TGTGCCAGCAGTTACTCGACCGCCGGGGGAGCTGAAAAACTGTTTTTT
CDR3: CASSYSTAGGAEKLFF
J: TRBJ1-4
V: TRBV6-5
size: NA
D: NA

DNA: TGCGCCAGCACTGGGGGGCAAGGCTACACCTTC
CDR3: CASTGGQGYTF
J: TRBJ1-2
V: TRBV10-2
size: NA
D: NA

DNA: TGTGCCAGCAGGGGCCAGGGGGTCACAGATACGCAGTATTTT
CDR3: CASRGQGVTDTQYF
J: TRBJ2-3
V: TRBV27
size: NA
D: TRBD1